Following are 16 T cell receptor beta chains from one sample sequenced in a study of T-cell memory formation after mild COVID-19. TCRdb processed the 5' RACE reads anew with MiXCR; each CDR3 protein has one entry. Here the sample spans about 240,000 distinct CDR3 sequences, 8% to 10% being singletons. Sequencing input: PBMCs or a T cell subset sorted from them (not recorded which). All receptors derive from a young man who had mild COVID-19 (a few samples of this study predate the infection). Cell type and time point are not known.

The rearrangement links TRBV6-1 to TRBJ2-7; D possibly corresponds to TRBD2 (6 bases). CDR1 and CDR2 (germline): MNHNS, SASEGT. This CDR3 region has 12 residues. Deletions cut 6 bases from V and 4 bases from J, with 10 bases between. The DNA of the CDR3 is TGTGCCAGCAGCGGACTATCTTACGAGCAGTACTTC. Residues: CASSGLSYEQYF.

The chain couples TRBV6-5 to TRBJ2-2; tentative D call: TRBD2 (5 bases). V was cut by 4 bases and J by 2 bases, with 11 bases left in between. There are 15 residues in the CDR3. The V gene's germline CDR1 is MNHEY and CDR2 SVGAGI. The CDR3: CASSSRDPNTGELFF. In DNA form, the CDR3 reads TGTGCCAGCAGTTCGAGGGATCCTAACACCGGGGAGCTGTTTTTT.

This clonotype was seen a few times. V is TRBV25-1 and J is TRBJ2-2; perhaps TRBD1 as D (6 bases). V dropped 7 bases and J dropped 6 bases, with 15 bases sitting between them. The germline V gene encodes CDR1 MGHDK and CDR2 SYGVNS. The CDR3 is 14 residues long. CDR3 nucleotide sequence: TGTGCCAGCACCCGGGCAGGGGTCGCCGGGGAGCTGTTTTTT. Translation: CASTRAGVAGELFF. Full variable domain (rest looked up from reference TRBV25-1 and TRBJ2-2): EADIYQTPRYLVIGTGKKITLECSQTMGHDKMYWYQQDPGMELHLIHYSYGVNSTEKGDLSSESTVSRIRTEHFPLTLESARPSHTSQYLCASTRAGVAGELFFGEGSRLTVL.

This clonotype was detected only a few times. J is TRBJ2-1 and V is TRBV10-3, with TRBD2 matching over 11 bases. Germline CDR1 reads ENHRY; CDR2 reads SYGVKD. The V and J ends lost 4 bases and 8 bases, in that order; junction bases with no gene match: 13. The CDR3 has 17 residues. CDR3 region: CAISAPSSSGGIYEQFF. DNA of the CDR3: TGTGCCATCAGTGCCCCCAGCTCTAGCGGGGGGATATATGAGCAGTTCTTC.

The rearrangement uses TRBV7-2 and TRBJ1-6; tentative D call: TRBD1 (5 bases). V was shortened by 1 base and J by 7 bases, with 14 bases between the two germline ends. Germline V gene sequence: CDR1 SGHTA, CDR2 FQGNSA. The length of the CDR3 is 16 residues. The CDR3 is CASSLEVGGGNSPLHF. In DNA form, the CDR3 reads TGTGCCAGCAGCTTAGAAGTTGGGGGAGGGAATTCACCCCTCCACTTT.

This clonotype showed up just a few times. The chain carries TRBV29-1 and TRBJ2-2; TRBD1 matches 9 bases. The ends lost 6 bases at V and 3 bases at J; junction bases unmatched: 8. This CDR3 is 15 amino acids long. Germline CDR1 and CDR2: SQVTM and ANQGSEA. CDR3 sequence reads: CSVQRWTGDTGELFF. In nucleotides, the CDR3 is TGCAGCGTGCAACGCTGGACAGGGGACACCGGGGAGCTGTTTTTT.

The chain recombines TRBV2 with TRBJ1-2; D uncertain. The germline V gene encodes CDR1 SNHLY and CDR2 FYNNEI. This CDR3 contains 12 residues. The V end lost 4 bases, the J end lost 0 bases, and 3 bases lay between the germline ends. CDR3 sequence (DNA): TGTGCCAGCAGTGTCACTAACTATGGCTACACCTTC. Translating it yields CASSVTNYGYTF.

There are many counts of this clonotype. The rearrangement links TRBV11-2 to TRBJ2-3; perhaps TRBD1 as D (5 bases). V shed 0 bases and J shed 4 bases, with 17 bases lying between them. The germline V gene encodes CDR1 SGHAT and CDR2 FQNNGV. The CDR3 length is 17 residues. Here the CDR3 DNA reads TGTGCCAGCAGCTTAGATGTCGGCAGGGCTCGAGCAGATACGCAGTATTTT. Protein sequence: CASSLDVGRARADTQYF.

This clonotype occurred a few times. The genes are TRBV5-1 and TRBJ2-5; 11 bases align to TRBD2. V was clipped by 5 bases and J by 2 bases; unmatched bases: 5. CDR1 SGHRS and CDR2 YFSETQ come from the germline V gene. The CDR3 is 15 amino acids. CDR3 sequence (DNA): TGCGCCAGCAGGACCGGGACTAGCGGACAAGAGACCCAGTACTTC. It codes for CASRTGTSGQETQYF.

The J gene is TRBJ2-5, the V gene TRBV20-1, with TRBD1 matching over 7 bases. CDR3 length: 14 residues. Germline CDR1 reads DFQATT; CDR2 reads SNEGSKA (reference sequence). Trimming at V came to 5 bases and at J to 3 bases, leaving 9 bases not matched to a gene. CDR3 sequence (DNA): TGCAGTGCTGTCTCCGGGACAGAAAAAGAGACCCAGTACTTC. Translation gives CSAVSGTEKETQYF.

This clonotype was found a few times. CDR3 coding DNA: TGCGCCAGCAGCGCCAGAAGGGGGACCAACGAGCAGTACTTC. The encoded protein is CASSARRGTNEQYF. The chain is built from TRBV5-1 and TRBJ2-7, with D possibly matching TRBD1 (6 bases). Trimming removed 4 bases at V and 5 bases at J, with 16 bases between. Germline V gene sequence: CDR1 SGHRS, CDR2 YFSETQ. This CDR3 comprises 14 residues.

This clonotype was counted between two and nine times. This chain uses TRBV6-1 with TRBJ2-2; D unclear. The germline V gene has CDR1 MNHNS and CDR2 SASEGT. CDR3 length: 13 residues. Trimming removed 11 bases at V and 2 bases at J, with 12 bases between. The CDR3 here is CAAQWTNTGELFF. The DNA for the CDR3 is TGTGCCGCGCAGTGGACCAACACCGGGGAGCTGTTTTTT.

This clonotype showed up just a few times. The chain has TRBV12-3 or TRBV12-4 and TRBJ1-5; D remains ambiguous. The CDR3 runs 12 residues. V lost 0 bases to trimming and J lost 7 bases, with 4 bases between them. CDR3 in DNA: TGTGCCAGCAGTTTAGCGGAGCAGCCCCAGCATTTT. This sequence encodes CASSLAEQPQHF.

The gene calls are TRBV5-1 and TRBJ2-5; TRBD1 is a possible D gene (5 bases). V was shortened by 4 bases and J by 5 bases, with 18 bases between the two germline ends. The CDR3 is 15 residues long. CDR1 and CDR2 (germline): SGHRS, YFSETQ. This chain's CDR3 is CASSRSGSRVETQYF. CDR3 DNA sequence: TGCGCCAGCAGCCGTTCCGGTAGCAGGGTTGAGACCCAGTACTTC.

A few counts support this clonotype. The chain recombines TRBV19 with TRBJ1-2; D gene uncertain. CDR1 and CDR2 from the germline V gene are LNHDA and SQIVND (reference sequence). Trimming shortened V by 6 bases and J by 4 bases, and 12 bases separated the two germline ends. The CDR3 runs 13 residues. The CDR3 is CASRSPRTYGYTF. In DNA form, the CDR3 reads TGTGCCAGTAGATCCCCCAGGACCTATGGCTACACCTTC.

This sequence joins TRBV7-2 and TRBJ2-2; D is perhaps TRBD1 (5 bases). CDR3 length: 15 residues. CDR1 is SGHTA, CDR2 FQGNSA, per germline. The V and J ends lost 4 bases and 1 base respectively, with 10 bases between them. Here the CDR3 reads CASSSRQMNTGELFF. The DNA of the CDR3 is TGTGCCAGCAGCTCGCGACAGATGAACACCGGGGAGCTGTTTTTT.